This is a list of T cell receptor beta chains from one sample in a study of T-cell memory formation after mild COVID-19. In TCRdb, the 5' RACE reads were re-called with MiXCR into one record per CDR3 protein. The table records under 250,000 distinct CDR3 sequences, 9% to 10% of them present only once. The sample was PBMCs or a T cell subset sorted from them (not recorded which). These receptors came from a man aged 18 to 29 who had mild COVID-19 (a few samples of this study predate the infection). Cell type and time point are not known. Each CDR3 is given with its conserved first and last residue. The D gene is left open where the match is weak. Clone sizes are given selectively: once, few, many, or a class where the clone is expanded.

TRBV20-1	TRBD1	NA	TRBJ1-5	CSDRTGGNQPQHF	TGCAGTGATAGGACAGGCGGAAATCAGCCCCAGCATTTT
TRBV12-3/TRBV12-4	NA	NA	TRBJ1-4	CASSFGADWEKLFF	TGTGCCAGCAGTTTTGGCGCAGATTGGGAAAAACTGTTTTTT
TRBV11-2	NA	few	TRBJ2-4	CASSLAGQLAKNIQYF	TGTGCCAGCAGCTTAGCTGGGCAGTTAGCCAAAAACATTCAGTACTTC
TRBV20-1	NA	NA	TRBJ1-5	CSVKRGGEPSNQPQHF	TGCAGTGTTAAGAGAGGAGGTGAACCTAGCAATCAGCCCCAGCATTTT
TRBV14	NA	NA	TRBJ2-1	CASSLGPRARNEQFF	TGTGCCAGCAGCCTCGGGCCCCGGGCCAGGAATGAGCAGTTCTTC
TRBV24-1	NA	NA	TRBJ2-3	CATSDRGRGSTDTQYF	TGTGCCACCAGTGATCGAGGGAGGGGGAGCACAGATACGCAGTATTTT
TRBV10-1	TRBD2	NA	TRBJ2-7	CASSEAGAAYEQYF	TGCGCCAGCAGTGAAGCGGGGGCAGCCTACGAGCAGTACTTC
TRBV5-1	TRBD1	few	TRBJ1-2	CASSSYWSSGTGGPYGYTF	TGCGCCAGCAGCTCTTATTGGTCATCCGGGACAGGGGGCCCCTATGGCTACACCTTC
TRBV4-3	NA	many	TRBJ2-6	CASSQDLPGSGANVLTF	TGCGCCAGCAGCCAAGATCTTCCAGGCTCTGGGGCCAACGTCCTGACTTTC
TRBV4-1	NA	NA	TRBJ2-7	CASSQADPGLSYEQYF	TGCGCCAGCAGCCAAGCGGATCCGGGACTGAGCTACGAGCAGTACTTC
TRBV15	NA	NA	TRBJ1-5	CATSRDGGTNQPQHF	TGTGCCACCAGCAGAGATGGGGGGACCAATCAGCCCCAGCATTTT
TRBV5-1	TRBD2	NA	TRBJ2-5	CASRVSGGQETQYF	TGCGCCAGCAGGGTCAGCGGGGGACAAGAGACCCAGTACTTC
TRBV29-1	NA	NA	TRBJ2-2	CSVRRAATGELFF	TGCAGCGTGAGGAGGGCCGCCACCGGGGAGCTGTTTTTT
TRBV7-9	NA	few	TRBJ2-5	CASSLGQVGRETQYF	TGTGCCAGCAGCTTAGGCCAGGTCGGGCGAGAGACCCAGTACTTC
TRBV5-1	TRBD1	many	TRBJ1-6	CASTGQGNSPLHF	TGCGCCAGCACGGGACAGGGAAATTCACCCCTCCACTTT
TRBV4-3	NA	many	TRBJ2-2	CASSQEPRNTGELFF	TGCGCCAGCAGCCAGGAACCGAGGAACACCGGGGAGCTGTTTTTT